The 25 T cell receptor beta chains below were found in one sample sequenced in a study of T cells in Graves' hyperthyroidism and ophthalmopathy. From RNA transcripts, TCR beta CDR3 regions were amplified. A set of HTBI primers served as the primers for a first-round RT-PCR of the TCR CDR3. TCRdb analysed the multiplex PCR reads with MiXCR anew, one entry per CDR3 protein. Of roughly 700,000 distinct CDR3 sequences in the sample, around 40% are singletons; the top ten hold around 32%. Sequencing was carried out using blood. Receptor source: a woman in her thirties or forties with Graves' hyperthyroidism.

The chain combines TRBV7-9 with TRBJ2-7; tentative D call: TRBD1 (6 bases). The germline V gene has CDR1 SEHNR and CDR2 FQNEAQ (reference sequence). V shed 7 bases and J shed 5 bases, with 21 bases lying between them. The CDR3 runs to 15 residues. CDR3 coding DNA: TGTGCCAGCACCCTAGTGGAACAGGGAGCCCACGAGCAGTACTTC. Its translation is CASTLVEQGAHEQYF.

Comments on this clonotype: Germline and junction disagree at one end, which may indicate a read error. The chain employs TRBV12-3 or TRBV12-4 and TRBJ1-1; D is unresolved. CDR3 length equals 13 residues. CDR3 sequence reads: CTSSSTGNTEAFF. The CDR3 bases are TGTACCAGCAGTTCGACGGGAAACACTGAAGCTTTCTTT.

The gene calls are TRBV25-1 and TRBJ2-7, with D unresolved. Between the trimmed V and J ends, which lost 1 base and 7 bases, there was a span of 8 bases. This CDR3 has 12 amino acids. The germline CDR1 and CDR2 sequences are MGHDK and SYGVNS. The CDR3 sequence is CASSEWGNEQYF. In DNA, the CDR3 is TGTGCCAGCAGTGAATGGGGTAATGAGCAGTACTTC.

This clonotype has at least ten counts. J is TRBJ2-7 and V is TRBV2; possible D gene TRBD2, 6 bases. The CDR3 sequence is 14 residues long. CDR1 is SNHLY, CDR2 FYNNEI, per germline. Trimming shortened V by 0 bases and J by 1 base, and 7 bases separated the two germline ends. The CDR3 DNA reads as TGTGCCAGCAGTGAAGCGCGGGGTTCCTACGAGCAGTACTTC. It is translated as CASSEARGSYEQYF.

This clonotype has just a few counts. The J gene is TRBJ2-7, the V gene TRBV7-2; 8 positions agree with TRBD1. The V and J ends lost 5 bases and 3 bases, in that order; junction bases with no gene match: 12. Germline CDR1 SGHTA, CDR2 FQGNSA. The CDR3 contains 16 residues. The CDR3 bases are TGTGCCAGCAGCACCCCGGACAGGGTTGCCCTCTACGAGCAGTACTTC. Translation gives CASSTPDRVALYEQYF.

This clonotype was seen more than once but under ten times. The chain carries TRBV19 and TRBJ2-5; 8 bases map to TRBD1. Trimming cost V 3 bases and J 2 bases; bases outside gene matches: 5. This CDR3 is built from 15 residues. Germline V CDR1 and CDR2: LNHDA, SQIVND (reference sequence). The CDR3 DNA reads as TGTGCCAGTAGTATTGGACAGGGAAGGCAAGAGACCCAGTACTTC. This codes for CASSIGQGRQETQYF. Supplemented by reference TRBV19 and TRBJ2-5, the full variable domain reads DGGITQSPKYLFRKEGQNVTLSCEQNLNHDAMYWYRQDPGQGLRLIYYSQIVNDFQKGDIAEGYSVSREKKESFPLTVTSAQKNPTAFYLCASSIGQGRQETQYFGPGTRLLVL.

This clonotype appeared a single time. The chain uses TRBV9 and TRBJ2-7; the D gene is possibly TRBD2 (6 bases). CDR3 length: 13 residues. The ends were cut back, 10 bases at V and 2 bases at J, with 16 bases in the middle. From germline, CDR1 is SGDLS and CDR2 YYNGEE. CDR3 protein: CAQREIPPYEQYF. The CDR3 nucleotides read TGTGCCCAACGGGAGATCCCGCCCTACGAGCAGTACTTC.

There are a few counts of this clonotype. In DNA, the CDR3 is TGTGCCAGCAACGGACTAGGTTCACCCCTCCACTTT. Amino acid sequence: CASNGLGSPLHF. The J gene is TRBJ1-6, the V gene TRBV28; D unclear. This CDR3 region has 12 residues. Deletions cut 7 bases from V and 9 bases from J, with 10 bases between. Germline loops: CDR1 MDHEN, CDR2 SYDVKM.

This clonotype was detected only a few times. J is TRBJ1-5 and V is TRBV15; the D is unclear. The V gene lost 0 bases and the J gene lost 8 bases, with 11 bases spanning the gap. The CDR3 has 14 residues. In germline, CDR1 is LNHNV, CDR2 YYDKDF (reference sequence). In DNA, the CDR3 is TGTGCCACCAGCAGAGATAATGGCCGGGAGCCCCAGCATTTT. It is translated as CATSRDNGREPQHF.

At least ten counts were recorded for this clonotype. V and J are TRBV15 and TRBJ1-3, with no clear D. V was clipped by 5 bases and J by 0 bases, with 14 bases between them. Germline CDR1 and CDR2: LNHNV and YYDKDF (reference sequence). The CDR3 is 16 amino acids. DNA of the CDR3: TGTGCCACCAGCCCCAGGTACAGCTCCTCTGGAAACACCATATATTTT. Translation: CATSPRYSSSGNTIYF. Drawing the rest from reference TRBV15 and TRBJ1-3, the complete variable domain is DAMVIQNPRYQVTQFGKPVTLSCSQTLNHNVMYWYQQKSSQAPKLLFHYYDKDFNNEADTPDNFQSRRPNTSFCFLDIRSPGLGDTAMYLCATSPRYSSSGNTIYFGEGSWLTVV.

This clonotype was observed a few times. The chain employs TRBV6-5 and TRBJ1-3; D is perhaps TRBD1 (6 bases). Germline assignment: CDR1 MNHEY and CDR2 SVGAGI. V was trimmed by 2 bases and J by 2 bases, leaving 16 bases between them. This CDR3 region has 17 residues. The CDR3 loop reads CASSYGGTTPAGNTIYF. The CDR3 nucleotides read TGTGCCAGCAGTTACGGCGGGACAACGCCTGCTGGAAACACCATATATTTT.

This clonotype was picked up many times. As DNA, the CDR3 is TGTGCCAGCAGTCCCCTGGACAGTACACATCAGCCCCAGCATTTT. This gives the protein CASSPLDSTHQPQHF. V usage is TRBV6-5 and J usage is TRBJ1-5; D is perhaps TRBD1 (6 bases). The CDR3 consists of 15 residues. V was cut by 5 bases and J by 5 bases, with 16 bases left in between. The germline CDR1 and CDR2 sequences are MNHEY and SVGAGI.

This clonotype was seen a handful of times. J is TRBJ2-5 and V is TRBV19, with 10 bases lining up with TRBD2. Germline V gene lookup returns CDR1 LNHDA and CDR2 SQIVND (reference sequence). With 3 bases clipped from V and 2 bases from J, the junction kept 12 bases outside the gene matches. The CDR3 is 18 amino acids. In nucleotides, the CDR3 is TGTGCCAGTAGTATGGGGACTAGCGCGTCAATTCGACAAGAGACCCAGTACTTC. It specifies CASSMGTSASIRQETQYF.

This clonotype was picked up a small number of times. The rearrangement uses TRBV9 and TRBJ2-3; tentative D call: TRBD2 (6 bases). The germline V gene has CDR1 SGDLS and CDR2 YYNGEE. V lost 3 bases, J lost 3 bases, and 11 bases lay in between. This CDR3 is 14 amino acids long. CDR3: CASSATSYTDTQYF. The CDR3 DNA reads TGTGCCAGCAGCGCGACTAGTTATACAGATACGCAGTATTTT.

This clonotype was observed at least ten times. V gene TRBV24-1 combines with J gene TRBJ1-2; D gene uncertain. Trimming pared 4 bases from V and 8 bases from J, leaving 16 bases between. The germline gives CDR1 KGHDR, CDR2 SFDVKD. The CDR3 has 14 amino acids. The CDR3 sequence: CATSDPVGPGGYTF. DNA for the CDR3: TGTGCCACCAGTGACCCCGTTGGGCCGGGGGGCTACACCTTC.

This clonotype was recorded a few times. CDR3 DNA: TGTGCCAGCCGCCCGGGGGTCAGCAATCAGCCCCAGCATTTT. Encoded protein: CASRPGVSNQPQHF. The chain carries TRBV6-5 and TRBJ1-5; D possibly corresponds to TRBD1 (5 bases). The CDR3 is made up of 14 amino acids. Germline CDR1 reads MNHEY; CDR2 reads SVGAGI. Between the trimmed V and J ends, which lost 8 bases and 1 base, there was a span of 12 bases.

This clonotype has ten or more counts. CDR3 nucleotides: TGTGCCAGCAGCTTCAATGGGGAAAGGGGGGAGACCCAGTACTTC. As protein: CASSFNGERGETQYF. The chain couples TRBV7-6 to TRBJ2-5; TRBD1 might be the D (6 bases). V dropped 3 bases and J dropped 5 bases, with 16 bases sitting between them. This CDR3 comprises 15 residues. Germline CDR1 SGHVS, CDR2 FNYEAQ. Filled out from reference TRBV7-6 and TRBJ2-5, the complete variable domain reads GAGVSQSPRYKVTKRGQDVALRCDPISGHVSLYWYRQALGQGPEFLTYFNYEAQQDKSGLPNDRFSAERPEGSISTLTIQRTEQRDSAMYRCASSFNGERGETQYFGPGTRLLVL.

The chain has TRBV27 and TRBJ1-6; 10 bases map to TRBD1. The J segment lost 6 bases and the V segment lost 3 bases, leaving 2 bases of the junction unmatched. The CDR3 runs 15 residues. Per the germline V gene, CDR1 is MNHEY and CDR2 is SMNVEV (reference sequence). The CDR3 here is CASSFRTGGNSPLHF. CDR3 sequence (DNA): TGTGCCAGCAGTTTCAGGACAGGGGGTAATTCACCCCTCCACTTT.

This clonotype was recorded a few times. Since a much larger clone is just one base distant, this may be a read error. The chain recombines TRBV7-9 with TRBJ1-1; the D is unclear. Trimming shortened V by 5 bases and J by 3 bases, and 10 bases separated the two germline ends. The CDR3 sequence is 13 residues long. Germline values: CDR1 SEHNR, CDR2 FQNEAQ (reference sequence). This CDR3 reads CASSPEAHTEAFF. For the CDR3, the DNA is TGTGCCAGCAGCCCAGAGGCACACACTGAAGCTTTCTTT.

V gene TRBV7-2 combines with J gene TRBJ2-7, with D perhaps given as TRBD1 or TRBD2 (5 bases each). This CDR3 is 14 amino acids long. CDR1 is SGHTA, CDR2 FQGNSA, per germline. V gave up 6 bases and J gave up 9 bases, with 21 bases separating them. The CDR3 DNA reads TGTGCCAGCAGTTTGGGCAGGGCGGGCCACGGGCAGTACTTC. Its protein product is CASSLGRAGHGQYF.

This clonotype came up a few times. The J gene is TRBJ1-1, the V gene TRBV6-1; D is unresolved. Germline loops: CDR1 MNHNS, CDR2 SASEGT. The V end lost 8 bases, the J end lost 4 bases, and 14 bases lay between the germline ends. This CDR3 has 13 amino acids. The CDR3 protein is CASGPVAGTEAFF. CDR3 sequence (DNA): TGTGCCAGCGGACCTGTTGCGGGCACTGAAGCTTTCTTT.

This clonotype was counted ten times or more. The chain combines TRBV10-3 with TRBJ1-6; the D gene is possibly TRBD1 (5 bases). The CDR3 covers 14 residues. Per germline, CDR1 ENHRY and CDR2 SYGVKD. Trimming removed 4 bases at V and 8 bases at J, with 12 bases between. This chain's CDR3 is CAISGRQNDSPLHF. The CDR3 nucleotides read TGTGCCATCAGTGGACGACAGAACGATTCACCCCTCCACTTT.

This clonotype has ten or more counts. V and J are TRBV25-1 and TRBJ1-1; no definite D call. CDR1 is MGHDK, CDR2 SYGVNS, per germline. The V end was cut by 1 base, the J end by 6 bases, with 12 bases between. The CDR3 contains 14 residues. The DNA for the CDR3 is TGTGCCAGCAGTGAATTTGGGGAGGGTGCTGAAGCTTTCTTT. Its translation: CASSEFGEGAEAFF.

This clonotype was observed a handful of times. The chain recombines TRBV6-5 with TRBJ1-5; D not certain. This CDR3 comprises 14 residues. Trimming stripped 3 bases from V and 3 bases from J, with 9 bases between. Germline lookup yields CDR1 MNHEY and CDR2 SVGAGI. CDR3 nucleotides: TGTGCCAGCAGTTATCAAAAGTACAATCAGCCCCAGCATTTT. Protein product: CASSYQKYNQPQHF.

The V gene is TRBV19, the J gene TRBJ2-3; D remains ambiguous. The germline gives CDR1 LNHDA, CDR2 SQIVND (reference sequence). With 11 bases removed from V and 2 bases from J, the gap between germline ends came to 14 bases. The CDR3 is made up of 13 amino acids. This CDR3 reads CAVAPSNTDTQYF. DNA of the CDR3: TGTGCCGTGGCCCCCTCTAACACAGATACGCAGTATTTT.